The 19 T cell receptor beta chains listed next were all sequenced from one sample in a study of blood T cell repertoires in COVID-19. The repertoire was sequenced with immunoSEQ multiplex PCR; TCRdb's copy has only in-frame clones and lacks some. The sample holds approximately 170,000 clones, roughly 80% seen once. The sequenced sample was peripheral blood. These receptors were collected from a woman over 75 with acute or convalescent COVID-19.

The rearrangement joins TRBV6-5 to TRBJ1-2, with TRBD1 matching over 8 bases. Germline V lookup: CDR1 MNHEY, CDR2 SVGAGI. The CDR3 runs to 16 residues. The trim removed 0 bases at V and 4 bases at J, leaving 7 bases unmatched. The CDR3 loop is CASSYSRTGGGYGYTF. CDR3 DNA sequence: TGTGCCAGCAGTTACTCTCGTACAGGGGGGGGCTATGGCTACACCTTC.

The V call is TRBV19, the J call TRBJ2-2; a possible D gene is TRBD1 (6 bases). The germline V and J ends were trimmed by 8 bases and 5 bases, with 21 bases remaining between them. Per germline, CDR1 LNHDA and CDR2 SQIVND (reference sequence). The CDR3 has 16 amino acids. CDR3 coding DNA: TGTGCCAGTTCAATCGCCGCGACAGGAGGAACCGGGGAGCTGTTTTTT. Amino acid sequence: CASSIAATGGTGELFF.

CDR3 sequence: CASRGLAGDTGELFF. The DNA for the CDR3 is TGTGCCAGTAGGGGACTAGCGGGAGATACCGGGGAGCTGTTTTTT. The chain is built from TRBV19 and TRBJ2-2, with 14 bases aligning to TRBD2. From germline, CDR1 is LNHDA and CDR2 SQIVND (reference sequence). With 6 bases clipped from V and 5 bases from J, the junction kept 2 bases outside the gene matches. The CDR3 runs 15 residues.

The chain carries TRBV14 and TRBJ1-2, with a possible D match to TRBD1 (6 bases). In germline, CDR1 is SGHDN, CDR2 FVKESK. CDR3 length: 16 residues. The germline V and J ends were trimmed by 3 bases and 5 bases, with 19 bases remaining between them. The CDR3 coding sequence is TGTGCCAGCAGCCAGTTCCCGACAGGTTTGAGTTATGGCTACACCTTC. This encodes CASSQFPTGLSYGYTF.

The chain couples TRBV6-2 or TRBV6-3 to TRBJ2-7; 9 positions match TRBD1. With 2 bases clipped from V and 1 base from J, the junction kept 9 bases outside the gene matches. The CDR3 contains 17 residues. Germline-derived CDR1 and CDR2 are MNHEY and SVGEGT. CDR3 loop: CASSYGTGSLGSYEQYF. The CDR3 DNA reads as TGTGCCAGCAGTTACGGGACAGGGAGTTTGGGATCCTACGAGCAGTACTTC.

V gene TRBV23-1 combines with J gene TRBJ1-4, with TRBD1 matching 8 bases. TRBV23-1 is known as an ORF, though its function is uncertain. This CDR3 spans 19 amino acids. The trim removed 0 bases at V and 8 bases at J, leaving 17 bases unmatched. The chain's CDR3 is CASSQSIGTGDPRVEKLFF. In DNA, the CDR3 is TGCGCCAGCAGTCAATCCATCGGGACAGGAGATCCCCGTGTGGAAAAACTGTTTTTT.

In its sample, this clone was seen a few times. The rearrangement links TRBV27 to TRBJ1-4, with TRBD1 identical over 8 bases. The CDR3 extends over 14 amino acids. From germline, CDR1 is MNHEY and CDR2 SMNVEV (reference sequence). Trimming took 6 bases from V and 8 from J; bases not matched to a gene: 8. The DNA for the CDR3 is TGTGCCAGCAGGGGCGACAGGGGATCGGAAAAACTGTTTTTT. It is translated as CASRGDRGSEKLFF.

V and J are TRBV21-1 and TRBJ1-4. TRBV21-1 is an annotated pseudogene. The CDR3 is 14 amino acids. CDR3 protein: CASSRDFGYEKLFF. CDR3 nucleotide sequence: TGTGCCAGCAGCCGGGATTTCGGGTATGAAAAACTGTTTTTT.

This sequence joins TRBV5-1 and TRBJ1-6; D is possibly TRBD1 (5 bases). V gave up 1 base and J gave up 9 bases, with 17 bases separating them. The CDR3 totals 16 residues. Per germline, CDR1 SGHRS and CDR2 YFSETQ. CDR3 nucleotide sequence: TGCGCCAGCAGCTTGTTGCAGGGTCCCGGGGGTTCACCCCTCCACTTT. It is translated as CASSLLQGPGGSPLHF. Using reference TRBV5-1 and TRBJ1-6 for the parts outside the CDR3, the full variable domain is KAGVTQTPRYLIKTRGQQVTLSCSPISGHRSVSWYQQTPGQGLQFLFEYFSETQRNKGNFPGRFSGRQFSNSRSEMNVSTLELGDSALYLCASSLLQGPGGSPLHFGNGTRLTVT.

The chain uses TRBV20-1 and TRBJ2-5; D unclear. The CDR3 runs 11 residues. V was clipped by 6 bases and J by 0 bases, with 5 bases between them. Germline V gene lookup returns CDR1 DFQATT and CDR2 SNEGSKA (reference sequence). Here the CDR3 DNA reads TGCAGTGCCCAGAACCAAGAGACCCAGTACTTC. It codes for CSAQNQETQYF.

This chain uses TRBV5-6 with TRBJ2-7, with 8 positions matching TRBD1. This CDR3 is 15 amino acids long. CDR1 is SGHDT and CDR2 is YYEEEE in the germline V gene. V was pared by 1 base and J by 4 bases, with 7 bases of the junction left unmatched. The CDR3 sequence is CASSLSRDRRYEQYF. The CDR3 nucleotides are TGTGCCAGCAGCTTGTCTCGGGACAGGAGATACGAGCAGTACTTC.

The CDR3 sequence is CASSQSRGNTEAFF. The CDR3 DNA reads as TGCGCCAGCAGCCAGAGTAGGGGGAACACTGAAGCTTTCTTT. This rearrangement joins TRBV4-3 to TRBJ1-1; tentatively, D is TRBD1 (5 bases). The CDR3 totals 14 residues. The V and J ends lost 3 bases and 1 base respectively, with 9 bases between them. Germline V gene data show CDR1 as LGHNA and CDR2 as YSLEER.

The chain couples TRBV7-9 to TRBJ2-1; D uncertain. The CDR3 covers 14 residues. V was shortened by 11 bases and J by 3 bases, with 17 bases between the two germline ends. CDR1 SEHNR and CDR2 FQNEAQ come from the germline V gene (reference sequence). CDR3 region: CAGEHMMNYNEQFF. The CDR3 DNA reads TGTGCCGGAGAGCATATGATGAACTACAATGAGCAGTTCTTC.

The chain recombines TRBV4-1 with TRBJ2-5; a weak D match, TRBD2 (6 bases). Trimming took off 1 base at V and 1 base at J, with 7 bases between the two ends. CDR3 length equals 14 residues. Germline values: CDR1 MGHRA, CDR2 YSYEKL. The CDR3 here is CASSQGLVQETQYF. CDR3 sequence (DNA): TGCGCCAGCAGCCAAGGACTAGTCCAAGAGACCCAGTACTTC.

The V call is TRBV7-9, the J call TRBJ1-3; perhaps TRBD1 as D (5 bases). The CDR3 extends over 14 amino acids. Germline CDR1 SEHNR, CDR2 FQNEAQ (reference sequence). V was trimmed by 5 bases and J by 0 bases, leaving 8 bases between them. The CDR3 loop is CASSVQGSGNTIYF. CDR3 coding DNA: TGTGCCAGCAGCGTTCAGGGCTCTGGAAACACCATATATTTT.

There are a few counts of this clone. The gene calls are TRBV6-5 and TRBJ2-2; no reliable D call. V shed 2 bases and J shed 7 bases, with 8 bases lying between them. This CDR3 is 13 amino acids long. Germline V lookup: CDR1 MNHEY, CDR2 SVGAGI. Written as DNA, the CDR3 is TGTGCCAGCAGTTACGGAGCGATCGGGGAGCTGTTTTTT. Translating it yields CASSYGAIGELFF.

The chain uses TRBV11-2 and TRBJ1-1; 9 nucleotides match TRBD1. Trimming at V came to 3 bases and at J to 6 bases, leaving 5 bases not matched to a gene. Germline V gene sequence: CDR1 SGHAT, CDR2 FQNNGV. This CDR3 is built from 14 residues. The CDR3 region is CASSFHRGLAEAFF. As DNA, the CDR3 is TGTGCCAGCAGCTTTCACAGGGGGCTCGCTGAAGCTTTCTTT.

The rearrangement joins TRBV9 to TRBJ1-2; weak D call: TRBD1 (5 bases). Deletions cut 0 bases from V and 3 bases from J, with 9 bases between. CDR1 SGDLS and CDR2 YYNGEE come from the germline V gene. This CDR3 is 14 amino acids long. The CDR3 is CASSVVGADYGYTF. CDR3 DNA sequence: TGTGCCAGCAGCGTAGTAGGGGCCGACTATGGCTACACCTTC.

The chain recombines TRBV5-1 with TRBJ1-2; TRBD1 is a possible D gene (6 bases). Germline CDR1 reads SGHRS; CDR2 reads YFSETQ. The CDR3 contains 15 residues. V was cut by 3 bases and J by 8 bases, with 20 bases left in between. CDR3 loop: CASSSVPNTGSGYTF. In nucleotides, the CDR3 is TGCGCCAGCAGCTCCGTACCGAACACAGGGTCGGGCTACACCTTC.